Following are 23 T cell receptor beta chains from one sample sequenced in a study of graft-versus-host responses after intestinal transplantation (dated by TCRdb to the early 2020s). Receptor amplification or capture employed the immunoSEQ multiplex PCR assay. TCRdb took this table from immuneACCESS and kept in-frame rearrangements with V and J called. Such tables lack part of the clones; where checked against another copy, unresolved V genes explain under half of the gap, and the rest is unexplained. This sample comprises 40,000 to 55,000 clones, approximately 95% of them detected only once. 0.2% to 0.25% of the sample belongs to the ten largest clones. The label giving this sample's time point can be read as: cells obtained before transplantation from donor or recipient. These receptors have no known antigen. This material consisted of unstimulated CD8+ T cells sorted from spleen or lymph node cells, taken before transplant. The receptors originated from a human donor who was the organ donor for an intestinal transplant.

J is TRBJ1-1 and V is TRBV28; 7 bases match TRBD1. This CDR3 has 16 amino acids. Germline V lookup: CDR1 MDHEN, CDR2 SYDVKM. Trimming took 6 bases from V and 1 from J; bases not matched to a gene: 11. The CDR3 region has the DNA TGTGCCAGCAGACGAACAGGGGAGGGCCCGAACACTGAAGCTTTCTTT. Protein product: CASRRTGEGPNTEAFF.

This clone was recorded only once. CDR3 loop: CASSLVNYGYTF. CDR3 sequence (DNA): TGTGCCAGCAGCTTAGTTAACTATGGCTACACCTTC. V is TRBV7-9 and J is TRBJ1-2; no reliable D call. V lost 1 base and J 1 base, leaving 1 base between the germline ends. Germline V CDR1 and CDR2: SEHNR, FQNEAQ (reference sequence). The CDR3 sequence is 12 residues long.

The chain has TRBV4-3 and TRBJ2-3; D is perhaps TRBD1 (5 bases). V was shortened by 0 bases and J by 2 bases, with 15 bases between the two germline ends. The CDR3 runs to 17 residues. The V gene's germline CDR1 is LGHNA and CDR2 YSLEER. CDR3 sequence (DNA): TGCGCCAGCAGCCAAGATGGGGCTCGCACGATCACAGATACGCAGTATTTT. Amino acids: CASSQDGARTITDTQYF.

This chain uses TRBV28 with TRBJ1-5; a possible D gene is TRBD1 (5 bases). Per the germline V gene, CDR1 is MDHEN and CDR2 is SYDVKM. The CDR3 has 15 amino acids. Deletions cut 7 bases from V and 5 bases from J, with 18 bases between. CDR3 residues: CASTHLETDDQPQHF. The CDR3 DNA sequence: TGTGCCAGCACTCACCTAGAGACAGACGATCAGCCCCAGCATTTT.

V and J are TRBV7-9 and TRBJ2-5; a weak D match, TRBD2 (7 bases). The CDR3 contains 13 residues. Trimming took off 4 bases at V and 5 bases at J, with 11 bases between the two ends. Germline V CDR1 and CDR2: SEHNR, FQNEAQ (reference sequence). The CDR3 protein is CASSSWGGETQYF. The CDR3 bases are TGTGCCAGCAGCTCCTGGGGGGGCGAGACCCAGTACTTC.

J is TRBJ1-1 and V is TRBV29-1, with D unresolved. The V end was cut by 4 bases, the J end by 1 base, with 10 bases between. The germline V gene encodes CDR1 SQVTM and CDR2 ANQGSEA. The CDR3 length is 13 residues. CDR3 nucleotides: TGCAGCGTTGTAAGTCCATCGAACACTGAAGCTTTCTTT. It encodes CSVVSPSNTEAFF.

V and J are TRBV11-2 and TRBJ1-1; D ambiguous. The CDR3 extends over 13 amino acids. Trimming shortened V by 3 bases and J by 6 bases, and 11 bases separated the two germline ends. Looked up from germline, CDR1 is SGHAT and CDR2 is FQNNGV. The CDR3 DNA reads as TGTGCCAGCAGCTTTAATGGTGTGGCTGAAGCTTTCTTT. Encoded protein: CASSFNGVAEAFF.

This clone was detected only once. V and J are TRBV18 and TRBJ1-1; D is undetermined. Trimming took off 1 base at V and 1 base at J, with 10 bases between the two ends. Looked up from germline, CDR1 is KGHSH and CDR2 is LQKENI. The CDR3 has 15 residues. CDR3 sequence (DNA): TGTGCCAGCTCACCACTGGAGGCCGGGAACACTGAAGCTTTCTTT. Amino acids: CASSPLEAGNTEAFF.

The chain carries TRBV11-2 and TRBJ2-1; D might be TRBD1 or TRBD2, each matching 5 bases. Trimming stripped 1 base from V and 7 bases from J, with 23 bases between. From germline, CDR1 is SGHAT and CDR2 FQNNGV. The CDR3 covers 18 residues. CDR3 nucleotide sequence: TGTGCCAGCAGCTTAGGTCAGGGCGGAGGAATTTACGGGAATGAGCAGTTCTTC. It specifies CASSLGQGGGIYGNEQFF.

The CDR3 reads CASSEVVTDRLNYEQYF. For the CDR3, the DNA is TGTGCCAGCAGTGAGGTTGTTACGGACAGGCTTAACTACGAGCAGTACTTC. The chain joins TRBV2 to TRBJ2-7; 7 nucleotides match TRBD1. CDR1 and CDR2 (germline): SNHLY, FYNNEI. This CDR3 spans 17 amino acids. V lost 3 bases to trimming and J lost 3 bases; unmatched junction nucleotides: 14.

The chain joins TRBV15 to TRBJ2-5; D might be TRBD1 (5 bases). Germline V gives CDR1 LNHNV, CDR2 YYDKDF (reference sequence). The length of the CDR3 is 17 residues. V was clipped by 0 bases and J by 4 bases, with 18 bases between them. The CDR3 sequence: CATSRDLSRQGVETQYF. The CDR3 bases are TGTGCCACCAGCAGAGATCTCAGCCGGCAGGGTGTAGAGACCCAGTACTTC.

The chain uses TRBV28 and TRBJ1-5, with 8 positions matching TRBD1. Germline V lookup: CDR1 MDHEN, CDR2 SYDVKM. The CDR3 is made up of 17 amino acids. J was trimmed by 3 bases and V by 3 bases; bases with no gene match: 10. The CDR3 DNA reads as TGTGCCAGCAGTTTCGACGGGGAGACAGGGGTCAATCAGCCCCAGCATTTT. Amino acids: CASSFDGETGVNQPQHF. Full variable domain (remainder filled in from reference TRBV28 and TRBJ1-5): DVKVTQSSRYLVKRTGEKVFLECVQDMDHENMFWYRQDPGLGLRLIYFSYDVKMKEKGDIPEGYSVSREKKERFSLILESASTNQTSMYLCASSFDGETGVNQPQHFGDGTRLSIL.

V usage is TRBV7-9 and J usage is TRBJ2-7; D is possibly TRBD1 (5 bases). Germline CDR1 and CDR2: SEHNR and FQNEAQ (reference sequence). Trimming left V 4 bases short and J 0 bases short, with 16 bases between. This CDR3 comprises 16 residues. The CDR3 sequence is CASSSDRQPNSYEQYF. CDR3 nucleotide sequence: TGTGCCAGCAGCTCCGACCGACAGCCTAACTCCTACGAGCAGTACTTC.

This clone was seen a handful of times. V gene TRBV27 combines with J gene TRBJ1-5; D not resolved. V gave up 0 bases and J gave up 1 base, with 10 bases separating them. CDR1 MNHEY and CDR2 SMNVEV come from the germline V gene (reference sequence). The CDR3 contains 16 residues. Written as DNA, the CDR3 is TGTGCCAGCAGTTTATCTTGGGCAGCGAGCAATCAGCCCCAGCATTTT. Residues: CASSLSWAASNQPQHF.

This rearrangement joins TRBV11-3 to TRBJ2-5; D unclear. The DNA end favors TRBJ2-7, so the J call may be wrong. Germline CDR1 reads SGHNT; CDR2 reads YENEEA. This CDR3 has 15 amino acids. Here the CDR3 reads CASSLARASSYEQYF. The CDR3 nucleotides are TGTGCCAGCAGCTTAGCTCGCGCGAGCTCCTACGAGCAGTACTTC.

The chain has TRBV7-3 and TRBJ2-3; 10 nucleotides agree with TRBD1. The V gene's germline CDR1 is SGHTA and CDR2 FQGTGA. The CDR3 contains 14 residues. The junction had 0 bases not matched to a gene; V was cut back by 5 bases and J by 1 base. The CDR3 region has the DNA TGTGCCAGCAGCGGGACAGGGGGCACAGATACGCAGTATTTT. Amino acid sequence: CASSGTGGTDTQYF.

The genes are TRBV21-1 and TRBJ2-7; TRBD2, the table's D call, was not compared with the DNA. TRBV21-1 is listed as a pseudogene. The CDR3 consists of 14 residues. DNA for the CDR3: TGTGCCAGCAGCAAAGGAGGCCGATCCTACGAGCAGTACTTC. Translating it yields CASSKGGRSYEQYF.

The rearrangement links TRBV30 to TRBJ2-7; TRBD1 is a possible D gene (6 bases). The V and J ends lost 5 bases and 2 bases respectively, with 10 bases between them. This CDR3 is 12 amino acids long. Germline CDR1 and CDR2: GTSNPN and SVGIG (reference sequence). CDR3 amino acids: CAWGDTPYEQYF. The CDR3 DNA follows: TGTGCCTGGGGGGACACACCCTACGAGCAGTACTTC.

This clone is a singleton in its sample. V is TRBV2 and J is TRBJ1-2; TRBD1 might be the D (6 bases). Germline-derived CDR1 and CDR2 are SNHLY and FYNNEI. The CDR3 has 13 residues. Between the trimmed V and J ends, which lost 4 bases and 4 bases, there was a span of 10 bases. CDR3 sequence: CASSAQGSYGYTF. The CDR3 region has the DNA TGTGCCAGCAGTGCCCAGGGGAGCTATGGCTACACCTTC.

CDR3 sequence reads: CASSQEFSSGGAYEQYF. The DNA of the CDR3 is TGCGCCAGCAGCCAAGAATTTAGTAGCGGGGGGGCCTACGAGCAGTACTTC. The chain joins TRBV4-1 to TRBJ2-7; 11 bases agree with TRBD2. This CDR3 has 17 residues. J lost 2 bases, V lost 0 bases, and 6 bases had no gene match. The germline V gene has CDR1 MGHRA and CDR2 YSYEKL.

The chain couples TRBV27 to TRBJ2-7; D gene ambiguous. This CDR3 region has 11 residues. Trimming stripped 4 bases from V and 8 bases from J, with 9 bases between. In germline, CDR1 is MNHEY, CDR2 SMNVEV (reference sequence). CDR3 coding DNA: TGTGCCAGCAGTTATAACCAGCAGCAGTACTTC. Translated: CASSYNQQQYF.

The chain employs TRBV7-9 and TRBJ1-6; 9 bases line up with TRBD1. Germline V lookup: CDR1 SEHNR, CDR2 FQNEAQ (reference sequence). Trimming removed 5 bases from V and 10 bases from J; junction bases left unmatched: 15. The CDR3 has 17 residues. The CDR3 DNA sequence: TGTGCCAGCAGCGCTGTCCCGGGACAGGGACCCAAATCACCCCTCCACTTT. Amino acids: CASSAVPGQGPKSPLHF.

The chain recombines TRBV4-3 with TRBJ1-6; no reliable D call. The germline gives CDR1 LGHNA, CDR2 YSLEER. The CDR3 length is 15 residues. V gave up 0 bases and J gave up 8 bases, with 11 bases separating them. The CDR3 here is CASSQDDILYSPLHF. As DNA, the CDR3 is TGCGCCAGCAGCCAAGATGACATCCTCTATTCACCCCTCCACTTT.